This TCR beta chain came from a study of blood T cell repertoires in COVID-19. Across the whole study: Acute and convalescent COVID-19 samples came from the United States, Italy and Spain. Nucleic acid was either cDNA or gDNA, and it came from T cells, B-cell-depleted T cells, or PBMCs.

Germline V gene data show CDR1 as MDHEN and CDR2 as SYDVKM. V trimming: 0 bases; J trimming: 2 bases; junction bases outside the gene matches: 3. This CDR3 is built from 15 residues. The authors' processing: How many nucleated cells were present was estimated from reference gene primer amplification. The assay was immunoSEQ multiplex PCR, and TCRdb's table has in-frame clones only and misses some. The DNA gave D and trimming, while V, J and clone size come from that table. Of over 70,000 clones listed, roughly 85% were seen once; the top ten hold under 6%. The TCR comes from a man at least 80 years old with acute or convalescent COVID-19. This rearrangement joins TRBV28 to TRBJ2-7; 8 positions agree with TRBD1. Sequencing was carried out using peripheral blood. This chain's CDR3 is CASSLWSGGTYEQYF. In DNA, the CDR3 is TGTGCCAGCAGTTTATGGTCAGGGGGCACCTACGAGCAGTACTTC.